The entry below gives a single T cell receptor beta chain sequence along with its context. Germline V lookup: CDR1 MRHNA, CDR2 SNTAGT. There are 18 residues in the CDR3. V was clipped by 2 bases and J by 1 base, with 19 bases between them. The data originate from a study of long-term antiretroviral therapy in people with HIV. Version v3.0 of the immunoSEQ assay ran at survey level. Clones were sequenced by immunoSEQ multiplex PCR, and TCRdb holds only the in-frame ones, with some missing. This sample has 15,000 or so clones; around 94% occur once, and the top ten carry 4.5% to 5.5%. The sequences come from unsorted PBMCs, collected 6 to 6.5 years after starting antiretroviral therapy. The TCR originated in a woman aged 50 to 60 with HIV. The chain employs TRBV6-4 and TRBJ2-3; D gene uncertain. Here the CDR3 reads CASSDPPLFRQGTDTQYF. The CDR3 nucleotides read TGTGCCAGCAGTGACCCCCCCCTCTTTCGACAAGGCACAGATACGCAGTATTTT.